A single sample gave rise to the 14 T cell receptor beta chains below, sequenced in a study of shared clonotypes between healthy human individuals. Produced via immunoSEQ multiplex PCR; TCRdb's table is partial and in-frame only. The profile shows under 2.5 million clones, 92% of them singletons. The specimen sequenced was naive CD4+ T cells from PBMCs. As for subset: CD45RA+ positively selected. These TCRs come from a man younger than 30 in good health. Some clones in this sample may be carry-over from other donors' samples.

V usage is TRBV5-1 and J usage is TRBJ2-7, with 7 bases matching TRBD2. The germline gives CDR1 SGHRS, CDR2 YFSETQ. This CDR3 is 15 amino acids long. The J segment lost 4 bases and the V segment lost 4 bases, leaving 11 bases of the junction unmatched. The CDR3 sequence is CASSPRESIIYEQYF. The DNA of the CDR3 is TGCGCCAGCAGCCCGCGGGAGAGTATTATTTACGAGCAGTACTTC.

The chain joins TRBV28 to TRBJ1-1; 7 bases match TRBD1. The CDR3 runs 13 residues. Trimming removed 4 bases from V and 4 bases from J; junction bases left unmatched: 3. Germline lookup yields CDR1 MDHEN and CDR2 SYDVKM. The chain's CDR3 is CASSSAGGTEAFF. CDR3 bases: TGTGCCAGCAGTTCCGCAGGGGGCACTGAAGCTTTCTTT.

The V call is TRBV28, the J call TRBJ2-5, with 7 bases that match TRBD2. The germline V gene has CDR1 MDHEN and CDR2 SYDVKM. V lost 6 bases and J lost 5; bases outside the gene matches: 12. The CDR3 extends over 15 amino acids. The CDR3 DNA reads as TGTGCCAGCAGCCATGGCGGGGGTGGGCAGGAGACCCAGTACTTC. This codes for CASSHGGGGQETQYF. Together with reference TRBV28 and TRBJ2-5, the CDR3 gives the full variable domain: DVKVTQSSRYLVKRTGEKVFLECVQDMDHENMFWYRQDPGLGLRLIYFSYDVKMKEKGDIPEGYSVSREKKERFSLILESASTNQTSMYLCASSHGGGGQETQYFGPGTRLLVL.

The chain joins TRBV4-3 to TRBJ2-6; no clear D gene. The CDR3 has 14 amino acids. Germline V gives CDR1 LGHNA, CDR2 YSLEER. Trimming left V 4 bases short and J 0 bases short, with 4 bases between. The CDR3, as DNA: TGCGCCAGCAGCCCTAGCTCTGGGGCCAACGTCCTGACTTTC. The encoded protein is CASSPSSGANVLTF.

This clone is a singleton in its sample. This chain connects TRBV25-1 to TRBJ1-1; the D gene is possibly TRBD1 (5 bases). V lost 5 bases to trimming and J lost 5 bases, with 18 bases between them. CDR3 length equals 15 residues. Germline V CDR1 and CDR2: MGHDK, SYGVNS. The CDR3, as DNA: TGTGCCAGCAGTCCCCAAGCAGGGCAGGGAACTGAAGCTTTCTTT. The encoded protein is CASSPQAGQGTEAFF.

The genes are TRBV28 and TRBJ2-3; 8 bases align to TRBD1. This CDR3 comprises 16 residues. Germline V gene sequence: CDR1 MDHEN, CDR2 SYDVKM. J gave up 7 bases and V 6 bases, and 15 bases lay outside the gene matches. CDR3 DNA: TGTGCCAGCAGAATGGACAGGGCGAGAGGATCTAATACGCAGTATTTT. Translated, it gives CASRMDRARGSNTQYF.

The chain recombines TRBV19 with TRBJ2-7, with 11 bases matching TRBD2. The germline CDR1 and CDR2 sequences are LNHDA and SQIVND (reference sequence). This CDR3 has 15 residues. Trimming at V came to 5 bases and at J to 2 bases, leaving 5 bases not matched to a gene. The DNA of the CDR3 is TGTGCCAGTAGTCCTAGCGGGAGGATTCCCTACGAGCAGTACTTC. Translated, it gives CASSPSGRIPYEQYF.

CDR3 protein: CASSLEGTVGQPQHF. The CDR3 DNA is TGTGCCAGCAGCTTGGAGGGGACAGTAGGCCAGCCCCAGCATTTT. This chain connects TRBV5-8 to TRBJ1-5; TRBD1 matches at 7 bases. Germline V lookup: CDR1 SGHTS, CDR2 YDEGEE. The CDR3 has 15 residues. The junction had 7 bases not matched to a gene; V was cut back by 0 bases and J by 7 bases.

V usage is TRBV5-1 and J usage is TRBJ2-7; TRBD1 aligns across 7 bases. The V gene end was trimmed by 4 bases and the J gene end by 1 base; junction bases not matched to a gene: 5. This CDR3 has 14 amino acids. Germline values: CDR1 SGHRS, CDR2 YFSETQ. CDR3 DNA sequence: TGCGCCAGCAGCCGAGAGGGACAGTCCTACGAGCAGTACTTC. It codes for CASSREGQSYEQYF.

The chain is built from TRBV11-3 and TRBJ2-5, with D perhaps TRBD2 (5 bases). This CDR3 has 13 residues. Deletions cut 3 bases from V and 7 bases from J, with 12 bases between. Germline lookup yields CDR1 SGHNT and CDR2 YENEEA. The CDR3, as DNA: TGTGCCAGCAGCTTGAGGGCCTCAGGGACCCAGTACTTC. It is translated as CASSLRASGTQYF. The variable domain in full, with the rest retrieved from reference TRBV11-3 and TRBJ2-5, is EAGVVQSPRYKIIEKKQPVAFWCNPISGHNTLYWYLQNLGQGPELLIRYENEEAVDDSQLPKDRFSAERLKGVDSTLKIQPAELGDSAVYLCASSLRASGTQYFGPGTRLLVL.

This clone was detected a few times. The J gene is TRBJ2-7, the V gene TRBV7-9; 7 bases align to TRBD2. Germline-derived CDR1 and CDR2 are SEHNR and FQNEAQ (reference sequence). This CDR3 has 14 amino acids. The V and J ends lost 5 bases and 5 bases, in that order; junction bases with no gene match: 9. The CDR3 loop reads CASSPWTSTDEQYF. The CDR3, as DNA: TGTGCCAGCAGCCCATGGACTAGTACCGACGAGCAGTACTTC.

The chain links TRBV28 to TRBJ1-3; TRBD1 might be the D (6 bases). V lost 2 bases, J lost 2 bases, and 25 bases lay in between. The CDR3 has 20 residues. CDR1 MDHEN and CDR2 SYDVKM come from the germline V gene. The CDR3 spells CASSLGPWQGTRNAGNTIYF. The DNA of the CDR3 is TGTGCCAGCAGTTTAGGTCCCTGGCAGGGGACTAGGAATGCTGGAAACACCATATATTTT.

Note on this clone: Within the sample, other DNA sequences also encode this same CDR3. The CDR3 nucleotides are TGTGCCAGCAGCGTAGGTGGGACTAATTCCTACGAGCAGTACTTC. As protein: CASSVGGTNSYEQYF. The chain employs TRBV9 and TRBJ2-7, with TRBD2 identical over 7 bases. Trimming at V came to 0 bases and at J to 1 base, leaving 4 bases not matched to a gene. Germline assignment: CDR1 SGDLS and CDR2 YYNGEE. This CDR3 has 15 residues.

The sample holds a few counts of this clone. CDR3 loop: CASSKGAGTTYNEQFF. CDR3 in DNA: TGTGCCAGCTCAAAGGGGGCAGGTACGACCTACAATGAGCAGTTCTTC. This rearrangement joins TRBV18 to TRBJ2-1; 7 bases align to TRBD1. With 5 bases clipped from V and 2 bases from J, the junction kept 9 bases outside the gene matches. Germline V gives CDR1 KGHSH, CDR2 LQKENI. The CDR3 totals 16 residues.